This is a list of T cell receptor beta chains from one sample in a study of shared clonotypes between healthy human individuals. Using immunoSEQ multiplex PCR, the repertoire was profiled, and TCRdb retains in-frame clones only, with some absent. The sample lists about 1 million clones, 60% to 80% occurring once. The sample comprised memory CD4+ T cells sorted from blood. All receptors derive from a man aged 18-30 years in good health. Each CDR3 is given with its conserved first and last residue. D genes are given only for firm matches. Expanded clones get a size class; other rows say once, few or many, or leave the size out.

>TRBV10-3|-|13|TRBJ2-5|-
CAIKEDSKETQYF
TGTGCCATCAAGGAGGACAGCAAAGAGACCCAGTACTTC
>TRBV10-3|-|15|TRBJ1-2|-
CAISEGSGVGYGYTF
TGTGCCATCAGTGAAGGGTCAGGTGTTGGCTATGGCTACACCTTC
>TRBV7-6|-|16|TRBJ2-2|-
CASSLGSGLHTGELFF
TGTGCCAGCAGCTTAGGGAGCGGGCTCCACACCGGGGAGCTGTTTTTT
>TRBV19|-|12|TRBJ1-2|few
CASSNSNYGYTF
TGTGCCAGTAGTAATAGTAACTATGGCTACACCTTC
>TRBV12-5|TRBD2|17|TRBJ2-1|-
CASGLETPGRPYNEQFF
TGTGCTAGTGGTTTGGAAACCCCCGGGAGGCCTTACAATGAGCAGTTCTTC
>TRBV20-1|-|11|TRBJ2-1|-
CSASSGNEQFF
TGCAGTGCTAGTTCGGGCAATGAGCAGTTCTTC
>TRBV10-3|TRBD2|13|TRBJ2-3|-
CAISESTSGWQYF
TGTGCCATCAGTGAGTCAACTAGCGGGTGGCAGTATTTT
>TRBV7-2|-|15|TRBJ2-5|few
CASSLLRSVPETQYF
TGTGCCAGCAGCCTATTAAGGAGTGTGCCAGAGACCCAGTACTTC
>TRBV30|-|14|TRBJ2-3|-
CAWSVDSRTDTQYF
TGTGCCTGGAGTGTAGACAGCCGCACAGATACGCAGTATTTT
>TRBV5-5|-|15|TRBJ1-5|-
CASSFSLGGRQPQHF
TGTGCCAGCAGCTTTAGCCTGGGGGGAAGGCAGCCCCAGCATTTT
>TRBV28|TRBD1|17|TRBJ1-5|-
CASSLQGQGLVNQPQHF
TGTGCCAGCAGTTTACAAGGACAGGGATTGGTCAATCAGCCCCAGCATTTT
>TRBV7-6|TRBD1|15|TRBJ1-2|-
CASSSGQQGELGYTF
TGTGCCAGCAGCTCTGGCCAACAGGGGGAACTTGGCTACACCTTC
>TRBV7-3|-|15|TRBJ2-3|once
CASSLTGRPRDTQYF
TGTGCCAGCAGCTTAACTGGACGCCCCCGAGATACGCAGTATTTT
>TRBV6-5|TRBD1|14|TRBJ1-2|few
CASSSWDRANGYTF
TGTGCCAGCAGTTCGTGGGACAGGGCAAACGGCTACACCTTC
>TRBV9|-|15|TRBJ2-2|-
CASSSRESVTGELFF
TGTGCCAGCAGCTCTCGGGAGAGCGTCACCGGGGAGCTGTTTTTT
>TRBV5-4|TRBD1|13|TRBJ2-5|-
CASSLGQGETQYF
TGTGCCAGCAGCTTGGGACAGGGAGAGACCCAGTACTTC
>TRBV5-6|-|15|TRBJ2-2|-
CASSLEGRYTGELFF
TGTGCCAGCAGCTTGGAAGGCAGATACACCGGGGAGCTGTTTTTT
>TRBV28|-|13|TRBJ1-2|-
CASCPGTVYGYTF
TGTGCCAGCTGTCCCGGGACGGTCTATGGCTACACCTTC
>TRBV5-1|TRBD2|16|TRBJ2-3|-
CASSTSGGARGDTQYF
TGCGCCAGCAGCACAAGCGGGGGGGCCAGAGGAGATACGCAGTATTTT
>TRBV28|TRBD2|16|TRBJ2-3|-
CASRPDSGTSTDTQYF
TGTGCCAGCAGACCAGATAGCGGGACTAGCACAGATACGCAGTATTTT
>TRBV19|-|15|TRBJ2-7|once
CASSSLGGYPYEQYF
TGTGCCAGTAGTTCCTTAGGAGGTTACCCCTACGAGCAGTACTTC
>TRBV6-6|-|11|TRBJ1-1|many
CASKQDTEAFF
TGTGCCAGCAAACAGGACACTGAAGCTTTCTTT
>TRBV7-8|TRBD1|13|TRBJ1-1|-
CASGRQGLSEAFF
TGTGCCAGCGGCCGACAGGGTCTCTCTGAAGCTTTCTTT
>TRBV5-4|-|15|TRBJ2-7|-
CASSSIDRHSYEQYF
TGTGCCAGCAGCTCAATAGACAGGCACTCCTACGAGCAGTACTTC
>TRBV15|-|15|TRBJ1-3|-
CATSRDLGSGNTIYF
TGTGCCACCAGCAGAGATTTGGGGTCCGGAAACACCATATATTTT
>TRBV9|TRBD1|16|TRBJ2-1|-
CASSGTGASSYNEQFF
TGTGCCAGCAGCGGGACAGGGGCCAGCTCCTACAATGAGCAGTTCTTC
>TRBV10-3|-|14|TRBJ1-3|few
CAISGQSSGNTIYF
TGTGCCATCAGTGGCCAGTCCTCTGGAAACACCATATATTTT
>TRBV14|-|12|TRBJ2-7|-
CASSQAGYEQYF
TGTGCCAGCAGCCAAGCGGGCTACGAGCAGTACTTC
>TRBV11-3|TRBD1|15|TRBJ2-3|few
CASSRGLGSTDTQYF
TGTGCCAGCAGTAGGGGGCTCGGAAGCACAGATACGCAGTATTTT
>TRBV14|TRBD2|17|TRBJ2-3|few
CASSQLAGGPSTDTQYF
TGTGCCAGCAGCCAACTAGCGGGAGGGCCGAGCACAGATACGCAGTATTTT
>TRBV2|-|14|TRBJ2-1|-
CASSEARKTSEQFF
TGTGCCAGCAGTGAAGCGCGGAAAACGAGTGAGCAGTTCTTC
>TRBV30|TRBD2|13|TRBJ2-7|-
CAWNVAGGYEQYF
TGTGCCTGGAATGTCGCGGGGGGATACGAGCAGTACTTC
>TRBV7-9|TRBD1|13|TRBJ1-1|few
CASSRDTGTEAFF
TGTGCCAGCAGCCGAGATACCGGGACAGAGGCTTTCTTT
>TRBV4-3|TRBD1|15|TRBJ2-3|-
CASSQDRGPGDTQYF
TGCGCCAGCAGCCAAGACAGGGGGCCCGGAGATACGCAGTATTTT
>TRBV12-5|-|17|TRBJ1-1|-
CASGLVVGAGVNTEAFF
TGTGCTAGTGGTTTGGTAGTGGGGGCAGGGGTGAACACTGAAGCTTTCTTT
>TRBV2|-|18|TRBJ1-2|-
CASSGGGTPIRSNYGYTF
TGTGCCAGCAGTGGCGGAGGGACACCCATAAGATCTAACTATGGCTACACCTTC
>TRBV18|-|13|TRBJ2-7|-
CASSPSGWYEQYF
TGTGCCAGCTCACCATCGGGGTGGTACGAGCAGTACTTC
>TRBV15|-|15|TRBJ2-3|-
CATSIGGPSTDTQYF
TGTGCCACCAGCATTGGAGGACCGAGCACAGATACGCAGTATTTT
>TRBV19|-|11|TRBJ2-5|once
CASRNGETQYF
TGTGCCAGTAGAAACGGGGAGACCCAGTACTTC
>TRBV5-4|-|17|TRBJ2-6|-
CASSLAVELTGANVLTF
TGTGCCAGCAGCTTGGCCGTGGAACTAACTGGGGCCAACGTCCTGACTTTC
>TRBV29-1|TRBD2|11|TRBJ2-7|-
CSVEWGGEQYF
TGCAGCGTTGAGTGGGGGGGCGAGCAGTACTTC
>TRBV30|TRBD2|14|TRBJ2-1|-
CAWSGGLAGGEQFF
TGTGCCTGGAGTGGAGGACTAGCGGGAGGTGAGCAGTTCTTC
>TRBV28|-|16|TRBJ1-1|-
CASSQPVFGQNTEAFF
TGTGCCAGCAGTCAACCGGTATTTGGGCAGAACACTGAAGCTTTCTTT
>TRBV25-1|TRBD1|16|TRBJ2-1|-
CASRAAGTGGHNEQFF
TGTGCCAGCAGGGCCGCCGGGACAGGGGGACACAATGAGCAGTTCTTC
>TRBV7-2|-|12|TRBJ2-5|-
CASSRRGETQYF
TGTGCCAGCAGTAGGAGGGGAGAGACCCAGTACTTC
>TRBV28|-|12|TRBJ2-7|-
CASGRVTYEQYF
TGTGCCAGCGGTCGGGTAACTTACGAGCAGTACTTC
>TRBV6-1|-|14|TRBJ1-2|-
CASSEDKGNYGYTF
TGTGCCAGCAGTGAGGACAAGGGTAACTATGGCTACACCTTC
>TRBV9|-|14|TRBJ2-5|-
CASSVSAVQETQYF
TGTGCCAGCAGCGTGTCGGCAGTCCAAGAGACCCAGTACTTC
>TRBV5-1|-|13|TRBJ1-2|many
CASSWGTENGYTF
TGCGCCAGCAGCTGGGGGACGGAGAATGGCTACACCTTC
>TRBV19|TRBD2|14|TRBJ2-3|many
CASGTSGTTDTQYF
TGTGCCAGTGGGACTAGCGGGACTACAGATACGCAGTATTTT
>TRBV6-5|TRBD1|14|TRBJ1-2|-
CASRGTGANYGYTF
TGTGCCAGCAGGGGGACAGGGGCTAACTATGGCTACACCTTC
>TRBV4-1|TRBD1|15|TRBJ2-7|-
CASSQDPTGGGEQYF
TGCGCCAGCAGCCAAGATCCGACAGGGGGAGGCGAGCAGTACTTC
>TRBV6-5|-|11|TRBJ2-7|-
CAITSTYEQYF
TGTGCCATCACGTCCACCTACGAGCAGTACTTC